A single sample is the source of the 10 T cell receptor beta chains below, sequenced in a study of patients and donors after allogeneic stem cell transplantation. TCRdb passed the RT-PCR reads through MiXCR, listing each CDR3 protein once. The repertoire holds roughly 940,000 distinct CDR3 sequences, roughly 18% seen once, with roughly 6.4% in the top ten. Material: blood, either unsorted or a sorted T cell fraction (not recorded which). Every receptor here comes from a human donor who was either an allogeneic HSCT recipient or a stem cell or donor lymphocyte infusion donor (not recorded which). It is not recorded whose cells these are; they may come from a transplant donor.

This clonotype was recorded a few times. The CDR3 loop reads CSARTFLAGSTDTQYF. The CDR3 nucleotides are TGCAGTGCTAGGACTTTCTTAGCGGGATCCACAGATACGCAGTATTTT. This chain links TRBV20-1 with TRBJ2-3, with TRBD2 matching over 8 bases. Germline V lookup: CDR1 DFQATT, CDR2 SNEGSKA (reference sequence). Trimming at V came to 3 bases and at J to 2 bases, leaving 10 bases not matched to a gene. CDR3 length: 16 amino acids.

J is TRBJ2-5 and V is TRBV3-1, with D uncertain. Germline CDR1 is LGHDT and CDR2 is YNNKEL (reference sequence). This CDR3 region has 12 residues. V was shortened by 4 bases and J by 4 bases, with 7 bases between the two germline ends. CDR3 residues: CASSRKAETQYF. CDR3 nucleotide sequence: TGTGCCAGCAGCCGGAAAGCAGAGACCCAGTACTTC.

This clonotype was recorded a few times. The chain links TRBV12-3 or TRBV12-4 to TRBJ2-5; 9 bases match TRBD2. V dropped 1 base and J dropped 5; count of bases not matched to a gene: 8. The CDR3 covers 16 residues. The DNA for the CDR3 is TGTGCCAGCAGTTTAGGTCTAGCGGGACCTGCGGAGACCCAGTACTTC. It specifies CASSLGLAGPAETQYF.

This clonotype was found many times. V and J are TRBV12-3 or TRBV12-4 and TRBJ1-2; no firm D call. V lost 0 bases and J lost 0, with 5 bases in between. This CDR3 has 14 residues. The CDR3 spells CASSLAGPNYGYTF. DNA of the CDR3: TGTGCCAGCAGTTTAGCTGGGCCTAACTATGGCTACACCTTC.

This clonotype occurred a few times. As DNA, the CDR3 is TGCAGTGCTAGCTCCGACGTACCGGGTGAGCAGTTCTTC. Protein product: CSASSDVPGEQFF. The J gene is TRBJ2-1, the V gene TRBV20-1; D remains unclear. Germline V gives CDR1 DFQATT, CDR2 SNEGSKA (reference sequence). V was trimmed by 3 bases and J by 9 bases, leaving 15 bases between them. CDR3 length: 13 residues.

Ten or more counts support this clonotype. The rearrangement links TRBV12-3 or TRBV12-4 to TRBJ2-1, with 9 positions matching TRBD2. J was trimmed by 8 bases and V by 6 bases; bases with no gene match: 14. The CDR3 is 16 amino acids. The DNA for the CDR3 is TGTGCCAGCAGACCTCCTCCCGCGGGGGGGCTGTATGAGCAGTTCTTC. This encodes CASRPPPAGGLYEQFF.

This clonotype was seen repeatedly, ten times or more. This rearrangement joins TRBV29-1 to TRBJ2-7; D unresolved. The germline V and J ends were trimmed by 4 bases and 0 bases, with 10 bases remaining between them. Germline CDR1 SQVTM, CDR2 ANQGSEA. This CDR3 region has 13 residues. Written as DNA, the CDR3 is TGCAGCGTTGGGCGAGCCCCCTCCTACGAGCAGTACTTC. It translates to CSVGRAPSYEQYF.

This clonotype has a handful of counts. The chain joins TRBV6-1 to TRBJ2-1; possible D gene TRBD1, 5 bases. CDR3 length: 13 residues. V dropped 10 bases and J dropped 4 bases, with 14 bases sitting between them. Looked up from germline, CDR1 is MNHNS and CDR2 is SASEGT. The CDR3 protein is CATRTSGYNEQFF. The CDR3 DNA sequence: TGTGCCACCCGGACCTCAGGGTACAATGAGCAGTTCTTC.

The V and J genes are TRBV7-2 and TRBJ1-2, with 8 bases lining up with TRBD1. The V gene's germline CDR1 is SGHTA and CDR2 FQGNSA. The CDR3 spans 14 residues. Unmatched junction bases numbered 7, after V lost 4 bases and J lost 6 bases. The CDR3 is CASSSLGQGDGYTF. CDR3 sequence (DNA): TGTGCCAGCAGCTCCCTCGGACAGGGCGATGGCTACACCTTC.

This clonotype was seen a handful of times. The gene calls are TRBV6-2 or TRBV6-3 and TRBJ2-3; 9 nucleotides agree with TRBD2. Germline V gene sequence: CDR1 MNHEY, CDR2 SVGEGT. Unmatched junction bases numbered 6, after V lost 6 bases and J lost 5 bases. The CDR3 extends over 14 amino acids. CDR3 sequence: CASSQLAGLDTQYF. The CDR3, as DNA: TGTGCCAGCAGCCAGCTAGCGGGGCTAGATACGCAGTATTTT.